This T cell receptor (beta chain) was identified in a study of PD-L1 blockade in urothelial cancer. Turning to the study itself: Blood was evaluated 3 weeks (second dose) and 6 weeks after therapy began. Blood gave a median about 150,000 T cells.

The length of the CDR3 is 14 residues. Every PCR was spiked with synthetic TCR analog templates. Data came from immunoSEQ multiplex PCR; TCRdb stores just in-frame clones and leaves some out. In the table there are some 89,000 clones, around 85% of which are singletons. Described time point: pretreatment peripheral blood. Locally advanced or metastatic urothelial carcinoma affected all patients. Sequences were derived from PBMCs, sampled around atezolizumab (anti-PD-L1) treatment. The rearrangement joins TRBV21-1 to TRBJ2-1; TRBD1 was called by the table and not checked on the DNA. TRBV21-1 represents a pseudogene. The receptor comes from a man between 60 and 75 years old with urothelial cancer. The DNA for the CDR3 is TGTGCCACTAGGGGGCGGCCCTTGATTGATGAGCAGTTCTTC. The encoded protein is CATRGRPLIDEQFF.